Presented here are 16 T cell receptor beta chains from one specimen sequenced in a study of blood T cell repertoires in COVID-19. TCRdb keeps only in-frame clones here, not all; method: immunoSEQ multiplex PCR. The sample has some 96,000 clones, roughly 86% seen once; the top ten hold 10%. Source material: peripheral blood. These receptors all come from a man between 50 and 59 years old with acute or convalescent COVID-19.

This chain joins TRBV27 and TRBJ2-7, with D perhaps TRBD2 (6 bases). The CDR3 is 13 amino acids. The V end lost 6 bases, the J end lost 3 bases, and 12 bases lay between the germline ends. Germline values: CDR1 MNHEY, CDR2 SMNVEV (reference sequence). The CDR3 DNA sequence: TGTGCCAGCAGGTTAGCGGAGGACTACGAGCAGTACTTC. Encoded protein: CASRLAEDYEQYF.

The genes are TRBV12-5 and TRBJ2-7, with 9 bases fitting TRBD1. The CDR3 runs 14 residues. Trimming removed 5 bases from V and 4 bases from J; junction bases left unmatched: 6. The germline V gene has CDR1 LGHNT and CDR2 FRNRAP. CDR3 nucleotide sequence: TGTGCTAGTGGTCCGGGACAGGGTAGGTACGAGCAGTACTTC. Translating gives CASGPGQGRYEQYF.

CDR3 nucleotide sequence: TGCGCCAGCAGCTTAGGGACAGGGAGCACTGAAGCTTTCTTT. Translated: CASSLGTGSTEAFF. The J gene is TRBJ1-1, the V gene TRBV5-1; 9 bases map to TRBD1. With V trimmed by 2 bases and J by 4 bases, 3 bases remained unmatched. CDR1 is SGHRS and CDR2 is YFSETQ in the germline V gene. CDR3 length equals 14 residues.

The rearrangement uses TRBV19 and TRBJ1-1; no reliable D call. This CDR3 is 15 amino acids long. The V end lost 5 bases, the J end lost 2 bases, and 15 bases lay between the germline ends. Germline V gives CDR1 LNHDA, CDR2 SQIVND (reference sequence). The CDR3: CASSSPAGINTEAFF. The CDR3 coding sequence is TGTGCCAGTAGTTCCCCGGCGGGGATTAACACTGAAGCTTTCTTT.

This clone was detected only once. The rearrangement uses TRBV4-2 and TRBJ2-1; 16 bases line up with TRBD2. The CDR3 consists of 16 residues. Germline-derived CDR1 and CDR2 are LGHNA and YNFKEQ. V trimming: 4 bases; J trimming: 8 bases; junction bases outside the gene matches: 5. CDR3 loop: CASSPSGLAGGDEQFF. DNA of the CDR3: TGTGCCAGCAGCCCCTCGGGACTAGCGGGAGGGGATGAGCAGTTCTTC.

Note on this clone: One junction end does not reproduce the germline sequence, and a read error may be involved. The chain joins TRBV27 to TRBJ2-6, with D unclear. There are 14 residues in the CDR3. Germline loops: CDR1 MNHEY, CDR2 SMNVEV (reference sequence). The CDR3, as DNA: TGTGCCAGCAGTTTTAGCTCTAGGGCCAACGTCCTGACTTTC. This gives the protein CASSFSSRANVLTF.

The chain uses TRBV28 and TRBJ1-3; no reliable D call. The CDR3 runs to 14 residues. Germline assignment: CDR1 MDHEN and CDR2 SYDVKM. V gave up 3 bases and J gave up 1 base, with 7 bases separating them. The CDR3 coding sequence is TGTGCCAGCAGTTTTGGCTTTTCTGGAAACACCATATATTTT. Translated, it gives CASSFGFSGNTIYF.

The chain joins TRBV3-1 (or the pseudogene TRBV3-2) to TRBJ1-4; D remains ambiguous. The ends were cut back, 5 bases at V and 0 bases at J, with 7 bases in the middle. Germline CDR1 LGHDT, CDR2 YNNKEL (reference sequence). The CDR3 has 14 residues. This chain's CDR3 is CASSFSPTNEKLFF. For the CDR3, the DNA is TGTGCCAGCAGCTTTAGTCCAACTAATGAAAAACTGTTTTTT.

This clone has a handful of counts. The chain recombines TRBV5-6 with TRBJ2-1; 12 bases are shared with TRBD2. The CDR3 is 19 amino acids. CDR1 is SGHDT and CDR2 is YYEEEE in the germline V gene. Trimming removed 2 bases from V and 2 bases from J; junction bases left unmatched: 11. The DNA of the CDR3 is TGTGCCAGCAGCTTACAGGGCCCCGGACTAGCGGGACCCTACAATGAGCAGTTCTTC. Translated: CASSLQGPGLAGPYNEQFF.

The rearrangement joins TRBV2 to TRBJ1-2; no clear D gene. CDR1 and CDR2 from the germline V gene are SNHLY and FYNNEI. The V and J ends lost 4 bases and 4 bases respectively, with 10 bases between them. The CDR3 runs to 13 residues. The CDR3 DNA reads TGTGCCAGCAGTGGGCCCGGGTCCTATGGCTACACCTTC. This codes for CASSGPGSYGYTF.

This clone showed up just once. The chain couples TRBV29-1 to TRBJ2-7, with 7 bases that match TRBD2. This CDR3 is 12 amino acids long. The J segment lost 3 bases and the V segment lost 1 base, leaving 0 bases of the junction unmatched. Germline-derived CDR1 and CDR2 are SQVTM and ANQGSEA. CDR3: CSVEGTSYEQYF. CDR3 DNA: TGCAGCGTTGAAGGGACTAGCTACGAGCAGTACTTC.

V is TRBV7-8 and J is TRBJ2-1, with TRBD2 matching 8 bases. CDR1 and CDR2 from the germline V gene are SGHVS and FQNEAQ. Trimming cost V 1 base and J 1 base; bases outside gene matches: 3. The CDR3 has 16 amino acids. The CDR3 bases are TGTGCCAGCAGCTTAGTTCCGGGAGGGTCCTACAATGAGCAGTTCTTC. Its translation is CASSLVPGGSYNEQFF.

The chain uses TRBV13 and TRBJ2-2, with D uncertain. The CDR3 is 16 residues long. The V end was cut by 4 bases, the J end by 4 bases, with 16 bases between. Germline-derived CDR1 and CDR2 are PRHDT and FYEKMQ (reference sequence). CDR3 DNA: TGTGCCAGCAGCTCCGCCGGGTCCCTGACCACCGGGGAGCTGTTTTTT. Its translation: CASSSAGSLTTGELFF.

This chain joins TRBV4-2 and TRBJ2-7; D perhaps matches TRBD2 (6 bases). Germline V CDR1 and CDR2: LGHNA, YNFKEQ. The CDR3 is made up of 16 amino acids. Trimming took 4 bases from V and 2 from J, leaving 18 bases between them. This CDR3 is CASSLSSRDSPYEQYF. The CDR3 region has the DNA TGTGCCAGCAGCCTCTCTTCTCGGGACTCCCCCTACGAGCAGTACTTC.

V usage is TRBV4-2 and J usage is TRBJ1-3; TRBD1 matches at 9 bases. Germline lookup yields CDR1 LGHNA and CDR2 YNFKEQ. The CDR3 is made up of 17 amino acids. With 1 base clipped from V and 5 bases from J, the junction kept 9 bases outside the gene matches. The CDR3 region has the DNA TGTGCCAGCAGCCAAGCTATCCGGGACAGGGAGAGAAACACCATATATTTT. Translation: CASSQAIRDRERNTIYF.

This sequence joins TRBV6-2 or TRBV6-3 and TRBJ1-1, with D possibly matching TRBD1 (6 bases). Germline V gene lookup returns CDR1 MNHEY and CDR2 SVGEGT. The CDR3 covers 14 residues. V was cut by 2 bases and J by 1 base, with 8 bases left in between. The CDR3 protein is CASSYGGWNTEAFF. DNA of the CDR3: TGTGCCAGCAGTTACGGGGGCTGGAACACTGAAGCTTTCTTT.